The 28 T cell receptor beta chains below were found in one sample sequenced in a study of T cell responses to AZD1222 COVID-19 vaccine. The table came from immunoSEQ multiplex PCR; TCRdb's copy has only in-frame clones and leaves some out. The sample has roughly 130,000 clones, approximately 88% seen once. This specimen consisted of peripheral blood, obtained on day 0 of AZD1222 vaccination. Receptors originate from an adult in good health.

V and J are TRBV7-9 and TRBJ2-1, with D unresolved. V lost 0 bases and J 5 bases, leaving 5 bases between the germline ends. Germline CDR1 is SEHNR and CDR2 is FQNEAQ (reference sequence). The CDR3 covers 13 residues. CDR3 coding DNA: TGTGCCAGCAGCTTAGCCTTGAACAATGAGCAGTTCTTC. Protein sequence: CASSLALNNEQFF.

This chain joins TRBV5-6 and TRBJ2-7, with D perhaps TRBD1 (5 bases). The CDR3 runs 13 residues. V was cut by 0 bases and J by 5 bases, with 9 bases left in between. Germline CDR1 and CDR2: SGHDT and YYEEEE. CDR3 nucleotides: TGTGCCAGCAGCTTGGTAGGGGTCCACGAGCAGTACTTC. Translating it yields CASSLVGVHEQYF.

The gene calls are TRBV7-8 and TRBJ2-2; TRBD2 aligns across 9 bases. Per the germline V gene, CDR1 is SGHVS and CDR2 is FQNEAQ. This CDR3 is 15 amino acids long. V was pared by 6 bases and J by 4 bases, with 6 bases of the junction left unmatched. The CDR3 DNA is TGTGCCAGCAGGGACAGCGGGAGGATCACCGGGGAGCTGTTTTTT. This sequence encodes CASRDSGRITGELFF.

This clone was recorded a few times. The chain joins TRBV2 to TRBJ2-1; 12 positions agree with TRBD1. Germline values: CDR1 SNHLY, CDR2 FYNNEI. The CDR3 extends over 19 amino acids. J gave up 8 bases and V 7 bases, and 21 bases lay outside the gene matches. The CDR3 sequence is CASTPGQGASLAARDEQFF. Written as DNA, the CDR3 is TGTGCCAGCACCCCGGGACAGGGGGCCTCATTAGCGGCCCGTGATGAGCAGTTCTTC.

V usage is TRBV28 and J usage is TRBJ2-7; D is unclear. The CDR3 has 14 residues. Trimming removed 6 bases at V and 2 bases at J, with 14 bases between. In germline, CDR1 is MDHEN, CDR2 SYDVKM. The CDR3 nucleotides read TGTGCCAGCAGATCGTCCCTAGGGACCTACGAGCAGTACTTC. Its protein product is CASRSSLGTYEQYF.

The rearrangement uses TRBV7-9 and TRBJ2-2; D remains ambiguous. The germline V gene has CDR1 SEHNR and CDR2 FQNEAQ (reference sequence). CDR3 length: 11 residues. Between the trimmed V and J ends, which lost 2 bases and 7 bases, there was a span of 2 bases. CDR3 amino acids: CASSLNGELFF. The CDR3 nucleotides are TGTGCCAGCAGCTTAAACGGGGAGCTGTTTTTT.

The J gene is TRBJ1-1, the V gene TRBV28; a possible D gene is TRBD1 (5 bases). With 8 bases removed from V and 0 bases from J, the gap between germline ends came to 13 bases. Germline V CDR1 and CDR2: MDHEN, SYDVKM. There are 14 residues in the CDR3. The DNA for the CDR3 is TGTGCCAGCCCGCCAGGGCGGGTGAACACTGAAGCTTTCTTT. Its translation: CASPPGRVNTEAFF.

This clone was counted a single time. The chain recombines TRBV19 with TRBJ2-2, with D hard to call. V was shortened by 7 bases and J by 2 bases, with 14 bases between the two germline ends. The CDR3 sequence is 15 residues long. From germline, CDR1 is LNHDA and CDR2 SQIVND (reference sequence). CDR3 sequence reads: CASIVSGLNTGELFF. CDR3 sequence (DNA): TGTGCCAGTATTGTCTCGGGCCTAAACACCGGGGAGCTGTTTTTT.

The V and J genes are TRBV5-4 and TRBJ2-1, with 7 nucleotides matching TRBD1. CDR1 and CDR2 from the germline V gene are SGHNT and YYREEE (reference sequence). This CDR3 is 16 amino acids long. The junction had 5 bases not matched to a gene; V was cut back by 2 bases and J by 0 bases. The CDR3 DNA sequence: TGTGCCAGCAGCTTACCCGGGACAGCCTCCTACAATGAGCAGTTCTTC. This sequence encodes CASSLPGTASYNEQFF.

This CDR3 reads CASSLNPSPRSGRELFF. DNA of the CDR3: TGTGCCAGCAGTCTAAACCCTTCGCCCCGATCGGGCCGGGAGCTGTTTTTT. The chain links TRBV6-6 to TRBJ2-2; D gene uncertain. V was pared by 5 bases and J by 9 bases, with 25 bases between. Germline lookup yields CDR1 MNHNY and CDR2 SVGAGI (reference sequence). CDR3 size: 17 residues.

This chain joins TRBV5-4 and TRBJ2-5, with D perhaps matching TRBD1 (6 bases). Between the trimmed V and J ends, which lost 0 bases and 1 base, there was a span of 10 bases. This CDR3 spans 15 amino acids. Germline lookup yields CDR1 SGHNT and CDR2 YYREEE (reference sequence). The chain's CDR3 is CASSLETGRQETQYF. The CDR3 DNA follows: TGTGCCAGCAGCTTGGAGACAGGCCGCCAAGAGACCCAGTACTTC.

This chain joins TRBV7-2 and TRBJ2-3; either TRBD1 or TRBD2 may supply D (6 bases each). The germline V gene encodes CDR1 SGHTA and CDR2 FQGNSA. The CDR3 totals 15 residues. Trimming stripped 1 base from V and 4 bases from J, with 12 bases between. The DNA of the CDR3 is TGTGCCAGCAGCTTAGACGGGGGCCGGTCAGATACGCAGTATTTT. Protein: CASSLDGGRSDTQYF.

The CDR3 DNA reads TGTGCCAGCAGGAAAGACAGTGGTCAGCCCCAGCATTTT. The encoded protein is CASRKDSGQPQHF. The chain joins TRBV2 to TRBJ1-5; D perhaps matches TRBD1 (5 bases). The CDR3 totals 13 residues. V was clipped by 6 bases and J by 6 bases, with 12 bases between them. The germline gives CDR1 SNHLY, CDR2 FYNNEI.

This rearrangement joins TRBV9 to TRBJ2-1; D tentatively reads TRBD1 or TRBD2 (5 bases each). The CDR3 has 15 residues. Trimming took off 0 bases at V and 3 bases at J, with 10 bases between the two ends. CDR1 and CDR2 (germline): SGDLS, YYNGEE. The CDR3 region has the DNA TGTGCCAGCAGCGTAGGGCTGGGGGACTACAATGAGCAGTTCTTC. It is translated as CASSVGLGDYNEQFF.

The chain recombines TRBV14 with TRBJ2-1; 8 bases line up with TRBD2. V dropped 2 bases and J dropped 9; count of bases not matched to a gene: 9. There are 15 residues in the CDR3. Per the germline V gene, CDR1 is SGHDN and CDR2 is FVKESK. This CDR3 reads CASSQSAGARGEQFF. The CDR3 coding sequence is TGTGCCAGCAGCCAATCAGCGGGGGCGCGGGGTGAGCAGTTCTTC.

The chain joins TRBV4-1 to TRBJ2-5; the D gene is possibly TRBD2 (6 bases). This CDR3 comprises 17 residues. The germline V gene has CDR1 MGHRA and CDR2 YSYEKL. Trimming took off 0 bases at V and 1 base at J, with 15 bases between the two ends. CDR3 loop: CASSQDPPGGLQETQYF. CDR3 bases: TGCGCCAGCAGCCAAGACCCACCTGGGGGACTCCAAGAGACCCAGTACTTC.

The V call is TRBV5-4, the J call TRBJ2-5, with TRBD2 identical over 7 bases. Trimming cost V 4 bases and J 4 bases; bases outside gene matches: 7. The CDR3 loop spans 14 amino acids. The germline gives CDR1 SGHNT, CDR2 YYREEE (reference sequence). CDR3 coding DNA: TGTGCCAGCAGCCTTCCGACTAGCACAGAGACCCAGTACTTC. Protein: CASSLPTSTETQYF.

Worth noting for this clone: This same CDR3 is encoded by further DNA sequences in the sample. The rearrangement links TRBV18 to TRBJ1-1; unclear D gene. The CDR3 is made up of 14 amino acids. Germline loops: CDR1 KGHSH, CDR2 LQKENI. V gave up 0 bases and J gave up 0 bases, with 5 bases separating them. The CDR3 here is CASSPPSLNTEAFF. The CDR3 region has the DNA TGTGCCAGCTCACCACCTTCGTTGAACACTGAAGCTTTCTTT.

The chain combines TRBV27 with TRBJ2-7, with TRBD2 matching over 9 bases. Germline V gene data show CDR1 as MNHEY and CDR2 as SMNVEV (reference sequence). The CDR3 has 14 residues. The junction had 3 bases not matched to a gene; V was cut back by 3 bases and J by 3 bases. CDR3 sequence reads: CASSFIAGDYEQYF. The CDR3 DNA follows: TGTGCCAGCAGTTTTATAGCGGGGGACTACGAGCAGTACTTC.

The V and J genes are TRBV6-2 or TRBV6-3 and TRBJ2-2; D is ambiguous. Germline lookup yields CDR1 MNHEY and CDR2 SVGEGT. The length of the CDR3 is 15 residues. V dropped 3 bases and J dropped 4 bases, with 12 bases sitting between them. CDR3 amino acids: CASSYSSSFTGELFF. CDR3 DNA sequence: TGTGCCAGCAGTTATTCTTCCAGTTTCACCGGGGAGCTGTTTTTT.

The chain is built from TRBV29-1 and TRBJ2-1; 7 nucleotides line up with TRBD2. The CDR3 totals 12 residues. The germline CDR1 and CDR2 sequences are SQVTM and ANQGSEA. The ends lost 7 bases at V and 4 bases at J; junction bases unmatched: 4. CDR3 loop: CSAGDYYNEQFF. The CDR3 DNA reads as TGCAGCGCTGGGGACTATTACAATGAGCAGTTCTTC.

The CDR3, as DNA: TGTGCCAGTTCGAGCCAGGGCGTGAGCTCCTATAATTCACCCCTCCACTTT. Residues: CASSSQGVSSYNSPLHF. The chain recombines TRBV19 with TRBJ1-6; D is perhaps TRBD1 (5 bases). V dropped 8 bases and J dropped 0 bases, with 17 bases sitting between them. The CDR3 covers 17 residues. Germline CDR1 reads LNHDA; CDR2 reads SQIVND (reference sequence).

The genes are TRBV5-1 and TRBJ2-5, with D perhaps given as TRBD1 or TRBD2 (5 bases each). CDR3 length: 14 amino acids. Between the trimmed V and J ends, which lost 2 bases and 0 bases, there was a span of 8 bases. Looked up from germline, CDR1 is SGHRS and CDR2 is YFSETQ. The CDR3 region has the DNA TGCGCCAGCAGCTTTTTGGGGGACCAAGAGACCCAGTACTTC. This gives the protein CASSFLGDQETQYF.

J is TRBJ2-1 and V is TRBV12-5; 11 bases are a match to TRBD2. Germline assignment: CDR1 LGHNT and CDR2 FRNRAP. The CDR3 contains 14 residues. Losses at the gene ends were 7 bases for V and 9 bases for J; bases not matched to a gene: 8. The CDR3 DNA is TGTGCTAGTGCGACTAGCGGGAATAGGCGTGAGCAGTTCTTC. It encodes CASATSGNRREQFF.

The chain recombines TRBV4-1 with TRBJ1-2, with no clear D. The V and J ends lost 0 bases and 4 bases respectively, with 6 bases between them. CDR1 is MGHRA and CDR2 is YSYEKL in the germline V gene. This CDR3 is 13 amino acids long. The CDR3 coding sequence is TGCGCCAGCAGCCAAGAAGCCGGCTATGGCTACACCTTC. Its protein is CASSQEAGYGYTF.

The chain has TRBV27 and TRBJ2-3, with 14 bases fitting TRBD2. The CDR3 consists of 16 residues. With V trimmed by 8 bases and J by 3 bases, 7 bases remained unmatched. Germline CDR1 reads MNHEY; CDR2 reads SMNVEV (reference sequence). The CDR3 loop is CASARLAGGPTDTQYF. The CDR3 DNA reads TGTGCCAGCGCGAGACTAGCGGGAGGGCCGACAGATACGCAGTATTTT.

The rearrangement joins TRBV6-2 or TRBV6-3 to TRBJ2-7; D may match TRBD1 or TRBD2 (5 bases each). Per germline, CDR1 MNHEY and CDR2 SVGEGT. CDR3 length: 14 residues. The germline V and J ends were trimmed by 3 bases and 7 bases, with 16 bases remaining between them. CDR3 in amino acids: CASSYSALGGEQYF. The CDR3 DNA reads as TGTGCCAGCAGTTATAGTGCCCTTGGGGGAGAGCAGTACTTC.

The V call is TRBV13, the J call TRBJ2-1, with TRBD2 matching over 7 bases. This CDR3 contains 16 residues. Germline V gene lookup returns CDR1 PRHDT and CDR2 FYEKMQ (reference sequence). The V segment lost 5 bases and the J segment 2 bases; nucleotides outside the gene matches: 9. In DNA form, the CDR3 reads TGTGCCAGCAGCACCTACACTAGCGACCCCTACAATGAGCAGTTCTTC. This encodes CASSTYTSDPYNEQFF. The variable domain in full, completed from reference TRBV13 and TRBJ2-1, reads AAGVIQSPRHLIKEKRETATLKCYPIPRHDTVYWYQQGPGQDPQFLISFYEKMQSDKGSIPDRFSAQQFSDYHSELNMSSLELGDSALYFCASSTYTSDPYNEQFFGPGTRLTVL.